A single sample is the source of the 20 T cell receptor beta chains below, sequenced in a study of blood T cell repertoires in COVID-19. This table comes from immunoSEQ multiplex PCR, and its TCRdb copy is limited to in-frame clones, with some not included. The sample contains almost 200,000 clones, more than 80% of which appear only once. Sequencing was carried out using PBMCs or T cells enriched from blood (not recorded which). The source of these receptors is a woman younger than 35 who had recovered from COVID-19.

This clone was detected a few times. The V call is TRBV7-9, the J call TRBJ1-5; 9 bases match TRBD1. Losses at the gene ends were 3 bases for V and 7 bases for J; bases not matched to a gene: 7. This CDR3 spans 15 amino acids. The germline V gene encodes CDR1 SEHNR and CDR2 FQNEAQ (reference sequence). The CDR3 sequence: CASSLGTGQNQPQHF. The CDR3 DNA follows: TGTGCCAGCAGCTTGGGGACAGGGCAAAACCAGCCCCAGCATTTT.

The chain couples TRBV3-1 (or the pseudogene TRBV3-2) to TRBJ1-5; D might be TRBD1 (5 bases). V was cut by 1 base and J by 7 bases, with 11 bases left in between. The CDR3 length is 14 residues. Germline-derived CDR1 and CDR2 are LGHDT and YNNKEL (reference sequence). The CDR3 spells CASSQVGAVQPQHF. In nucleotides, the CDR3 is TGTGCCAGCAGCCAAGTAGGGGCGGTCCAGCCCCAGCATTTT.

The chain carries TRBV28 and TRBJ2-7; TRBD1 aligns across 7 bases. The CDR3 is 12 amino acids. V was clipped by 5 bases and J by 4 bases; unmatched bases: 2. Per the germline V gene, CDR1 is MDHEN and CDR2 is SYDVKM. Here the CDR3 DNA reads TGTGCCAGCAGTGCCAGGGGGTACGAGCAGTACTTC. Its translation: CASSARGYEQYF.

In DNA, the CDR3 is TGTGCCAGCAGTTACCCATCCAGGGGATACGAGCAGTACTTC. Protein: CASSYPSRGYEQYF. This chain uses TRBV28 with TRBJ2-7; D may be TRBD1 (6 bases). V gave up 4 bases and J gave up 4 bases, with 14 bases separating them. This CDR3 region has 14 residues. Germline CDR1 is MDHEN and CDR2 is SYDVKM.

The chain combines TRBV5-1 with TRBJ1-2, with TRBD1 as a possible D gene (5 bases). The CDR3 has 14 residues. The V end was cut by 4 bases, the J end by 8 bases, with 18 bases between. Germline V CDR1 and CDR2: SGHRS, YFSETQ. Here the CDR3 reads CASSPAGRGGGYTF. The DNA of the CDR3 is TGCGCCAGCAGCCCCGCAGGGCGGGGCGGGGGCTACACCTTC. Looking up the rest from reference TRBV5-1 and TRBJ1-2 gives the full variable domain: KAGVTQTPRYLIKTRGQQVTLSCSPISGHRSVSWYQQTPGQGLQFLFEYFSETQRNKGNFPGRFSGRQFSNSRSEMNVSTLELGDSALYLCASSPAGRGGGYTFGSGTRLTVV.

V and J are TRBV21-1 and TRBJ1-5; the table's D call of TRBD1 was not tested on the DNA. TRBV21-1 is a documented pseudogene. This CDR3 has 15 amino acids. The CDR3 spells CASSKGWTGTQPQHF. CDR3 DNA sequence: TGTGCCAGCAGCAAAGGGTGGACAGGGACTCAGCCCCAGCATTTT.

V is TRBV5-1 and J is TRBJ2-2; tentative D call: TRBD1 (6 bases). In germline, CDR1 is SGHRS, CDR2 YFSETQ. This CDR3 contains 14 residues. V was shortened by 2 bases and J by 5 bases, with 10 bases between the two germline ends. CDR3 amino acids: CASSLSGETGELFF. The CDR3 coding sequence is TGCGCCAGCAGCTTATCAGGGGAGACCGGGGAGCTGTTTTTT.

This clone was seen a handful of times. The chain combines TRBV30 with TRBJ1-4; tentative D call: TRBD1 (6 bases). In germline, CDR1 is GTSNPN, CDR2 SVGIG (reference sequence). Trimming pared 4 bases from V and 0 bases from J, leaving 15 bases between. The CDR3 consists of 16 residues. CDR3 protein: CAWMRRAGATNEKLFF. The CDR3 region has the DNA TGTGCCTGGATGAGAAGGGCAGGGGCAACTAATGAAAAACTGTTTTTT.

The chain is built from TRBV24-1 and TRBJ2-2, with D uncertain. The CDR3 extends over 15 amino acids. Germline loops: CDR1 KGHDR, CDR2 SFDVKD. The germline V and J ends were trimmed by 5 bases and 6 bases, with 15 bases remaining between them. The CDR3 reads CATSAVAFEAGELFF. CDR3 in DNA: TGTGCCACCAGTGCCGTTGCCTTTGAGGCCGGGGAGCTGTTTTTT.

The chain uses TRBV21-1 and TRBJ1-2; TRBD1 is the table's D call, not checked against the DNA. TRBV21-1 is a pseudogene. The CDR3 covers 16 residues. The CDR3 spells CASSKGSGTANYGYTF. DNA for the CDR3: TGTGCCAGCAGCAAGGGATCCGGGACAGCTAACTATGGCTACACCTTC.

As regards this clone: The same CDR3 is also encoded by other DNA sequences in this sample. V and J are TRBV5-1 and TRBJ1-2; D call uncertain. Deletions cut 0 bases from V and 0 bases from J, with 6 bases between. The CDR3 covers 14 residues. The germline gives CDR1 SGHRS, CDR2 YFSETQ. The CDR3 region is CASSLVSSNYGYTF. The CDR3 coding sequence is TGCGCCAGCAGCTTGGTTTCTTCTAACTATGGCTACACCTTC.

The chain employs TRBV30 and TRBJ1-3; D uncertain. Trimming pared 1 base from V and 5 bases from J, leaving 12 bases between. Per the germline V gene, CDR1 is GTSNPN and CDR2 is SVGIG (reference sequence). This CDR3 has 14 amino acids. The CDR3 sequence: CAWSAGWNRNTIYF. CDR3 in DNA: TGTGCCTGGAGTGCGGGTTGGAACCGAAACACCATATATTTT.

The chain recombines TRBV28 with TRBJ1-1; TRBD1 aligns across 8 bases. V trimming: 6 bases; J trimming: 5 bases; junction bases outside the gene matches: 5. Germline V gene data show CDR1 as MDHEN and CDR2 as SYDVKM. CDR3 length: 13 residues. The CDR3: CASRTGVSTEAFF. The CDR3 nucleotides read TGTGCCAGCAGGACAGGGGTCAGTACTGAAGCTTTCTTT. Combining the CDR3 with reference TRBV28 and TRBJ1-1 gives the whole variable domain DVKVTQSSRYLVKRTGEKVFLECVQDMDHENMFWYRQDPGLGLRLIYFSYDVKMKEKGDIPEGYSVSREKKERFSLILESASTNQTSMYLCASRTGVSTEAFFGQGTRLTVV.

This sequence joins TRBV7-9 and TRBJ1-5, with 8 nucleotides matching TRBD1. This CDR3 has 16 amino acids. Per germline, CDR1 SEHNR and CDR2 FQNEAQ (reference sequence). The trim removed 2 bases at V and 2 bases at J, leaving 5 bases unmatched. CDR3 nucleotides: TGTGCCAGCAGCTTAATGACAGGGGTGGGCAATCAGCCCCAGCATTTT. Protein product: CASSLMTGVGNQPQHF.

V gene TRBV30 combines with J gene TRBJ2-5; TRBD2 might be the D (5 bases). Germline V gene data show CDR1 as GTSNPN and CDR2 as SVGIG (reference sequence). V shed 3 bases and J shed 2 bases, with 16 bases lying between them. This CDR3 comprises 15 residues. The CDR3 DNA reads as TGTGCCTGGAGCTTCTCGGGCAGACTACAAGAGACCCAGTACTTC. This translates into CAWSFSGRLQETQYF.

Here the CDR3 DNA reads TGTGCCACCAGTGATTCCAGGGCTAGCTCCTACAATGAGCAGTTCTTC. Protein sequence: CATSDSRASSYNEQFF. The V gene is TRBV24-1, the J gene TRBJ2-1; D might be TRBD1 (5 bases). The CDR3 is 16 residues long. V was pared by 2 bases and J by 0 bases, with 10 bases between. The germline V gene has CDR1 KGHDR and CDR2 SFDVKD.

The J gene is TRBJ1-2, the V gene TRBV10-3, with D unclear. This CDR3 spans 13 amino acids. Trimming cost V 3 bases and J 8 bases, with 13 bases left between them. Germline CDR1 reads ENHRY; CDR2 reads SYGVKD. The CDR3 region has the DNA TGTGCCATCAGTGAAAGGCCCGGAGAGGGCTACACCTTC. Its protein is CAISERPGEGYTF.

This clone appeared a single time. This chain connects TRBV2 to TRBJ2-7; TRBD1 is a possible D gene (6 bases). The germline V and J ends were trimmed by 7 bases and 5 bases, with 15 bases remaining between them. This CDR3 comprises 13 residues. Germline CDR1 SNHLY, CDR2 FYNNEI. CDR3 nucleotide sequence: TGTGCCAGCATGGGGACAAGGAGGAACGAGCAGTACTTC. It codes for CASMGTRRNEQYF.

V and J are TRBV19 and TRBJ2-3; 12 nucleotides line up with TRBD1. Unmatched junction bases numbered 5, after V lost 4 bases and J lost 0 bases. The CDR3 is made up of 17 amino acids. Germline V gives CDR1 LNHDA, CDR2 SQIVND (reference sequence). Here the CDR3 reads CASSTWGTGGSTDTQYF. CDR3 sequence (DNA): TGTGCCAGTAGTACATGGGGGACAGGGGGCAGCACAGATACGCAGTATTTT.

This chain connects TRBV9 to TRBJ2-2, with D possibly being TRBD1 (6 bases). This CDR3 is built from 15 residues. Trimming removed 4 bases from V and 2 bases from J, with 12 bases in between. Germline CDR1 is SGDLS and CDR2 is YYNGEE. CDR3 nucleotide sequence: TGTGCCAGCAGCCCCCGACAGGTTAACACCGGGGAGCTGTTTTTT. It codes for CASSPRQVNTGELFF.